Listed below are T cell receptor beta chains from one sample, sequenced in a study of shared clonotypes between healthy human individuals. Here immunoSEQ multiplex PCR was the method, and the copy in TCRdb shows in-frame clones only, minus some. The sample has about 640,000 clones; about two thirds are singletons. The material sequenced was memory CD4+ T cells sorted from blood. These receptors were obtained from a young woman in good health. The CDR3 runs from the conserved cysteine through the conserved F or W. A D gene is named only where the DNA matches it firmly. Part of the rows lack a size; the others show once, few, many or a class for expanded clones.

CDR3aa: CASSQDPAGFLGSSGANVLTF
CDR3nt: TGTGCCAGCAGCCAAGACCCAGCGGGATTTCTCGGTAGTTCTGGGGCCAACGTCCTGACTTTC
d_gene: TRBD2
abundance: .
v_gene: TRBV4-2
j_gene: TRBJ2-6

CDR3aa: CASSLQALNQPQHF
CDR3nt: TGTGCCAGCAGCTTACAGGCACTGAATCAGCCCCAGCATTTT
d_gene: .
abundance: .
v_gene: TRBV7-2
j_gene: TRBJ1-5

CDR3aa: CAWSVPRASGSTSEQYF
CDR3nt: TGTGCCTGGAGTGTACCTAGGGCTAGCGGGAGTACTAGCGAGCAGTACTTC
d_gene: TRBD2
abundance: .
v_gene: TRBV30
j_gene: TRBJ2-7

CDR3aa: CASSLKRGTGAYNEQFF
CDR3nt: TGCGCCAGCAGCTTGAAGAGGGGGACAGGGGCCTACAATGAGCAGTTCTTC
d_gene: TRBD1
abundance: .
v_gene: TRBV5-1
j_gene: TRBJ2-1

CDR3aa: CASSPGQLLVYGYTF
CDR3nt: TGTGCCAGCAGCCCGGGACAGCTTCTTGTATATGGCTACACCTTC
d_gene: TRBD1
abundance: few
v_gene: TRBV11-1
j_gene: TRBJ1-2

CDR3aa: CASRGQGASYEQYF
CDR3nt: TGTGCCAGCAGAGGACAGGGGGCTTCCTACGAGCAGTACTTC
d_gene: TRBD1
abundance: .
v_gene: TRBV28
j_gene: TRBJ2-7

CDR3aa: CASSLGQGRGEKLFF
CDR3nt: TGTGCCAGTAGTCTGGGACAGGGACGCGGGGAAAAACTGTTTTTT
d_gene: TRBD1
abundance: many
v_gene: TRBV19
j_gene: TRBJ1-4

CDR3aa: CASSLYSGGGGELFF
CDR3nt: TGTGCCAGCAGTTTATACAGCGGTGGGGGCGGGGAGCTGTTTTTT
d_gene: .
abundance: few
v_gene: TRBV27
j_gene: TRBJ2-2

CDR3aa: CASRVFDQPQHF
CDR3nt: TGTGCCAGCCGCGTATTCGACCAGCCCCAGCATTTT
d_gene: .
abundance: .
v_gene: TRBV28
j_gene: TRBJ1-5

CDR3aa: CATSRDPGQREGRLRRDTQYF
CDR3nt: TGTGCCACCAGCAGAGATCCCGGCCAGCGGGAGGGCCGGCTCCGACGAGATACGCAGTATTTT
d_gene: TRBD2
abundance: many
v_gene: TRBV15
j_gene: TRBJ2-3

CDR3aa: CASSLRQGWWDTQYF
CDR3nt: TGTGCCAGCAGCTTAAGACAGGGTTGGTGGGATACGCAGTATTTT
d_gene: TRBD1
abundance: .
v_gene: TRBV7-2
j_gene: TRBJ2-3

CDR3aa: CASRRGRSGRAEAYEQYF
CDR3nt: TGTGCCAGCAGGAGAGGACGTAGCGGGAGGGCCGAAGCCTACGAGCAGTACTTC
d_gene: TRBD2
abundance: few
v_gene: TRBV28
j_gene: TRBJ2-7

CDR3aa: CASSPRAGGGETQYF
CDR3nt: TGCGCCAGCAGCCCAAGAGCGGGCGGAGGGGAGACCCAGTACTTC
d_gene: .
abundance: .
v_gene: TRBV5-1
j_gene: TRBJ2-5

CDR3aa: CASSQVGTAYGYTF
CDR3nt: TGCGCCAGCAGCCAAGTTGGGACTGCCTATGGCTACACCTTC
d_gene: .
abundance: few
v_gene: TRBV4-1
j_gene: TRBJ1-2

CDR3aa: CAIRLTGGSYEQYF
CDR3nt: TGTGCCATCAGGCTGACAGGGGGCTCCTACGAGCAGTACTTC
d_gene: TRBD1
abundance: few
v_gene: TRBV10-3
j_gene: TRBJ2-7

CDR3aa: CASSFRGTGSYEQYF
CDR3nt: TGTGCCAGCAGTTTTCGAGGGACAGGATCATACGAGCAGTACTTC
d_gene: TRBD1
abundance: .
v_gene: TRBV28
j_gene: TRBJ2-7

CDR3aa: CASSFRLAGAREQYF
CDR3nt: TGTGCCAGCAGCTTCCGACTAGCGGGAGCGCGCGAGCAGTACTTC
d_gene: TRBD2
abundance: .
v_gene: TRBV7-2
j_gene: TRBJ2-7

CDR3aa: CASSYGRRNSEQYF
CDR3nt: TGTGCCAGCAGCTACGGACGCAGGAACAGTGAGCAGTACTTC
d_gene: .
abundance: .
v_gene: TRBV5-6
j_gene: TRBJ2-5

CDR3aa: CASSGGLAGGSYEQYF
CDR3nt: TGTGCCAGCAGCGGGGGACTAGCGGGAGGCTCCTACGAGCAGTACTTC
d_gene: TRBD2
abundance: many
v_gene: TRBV5-4
j_gene: TRBJ2-7

CDR3aa: CASSARERQFF
CDR3nt: TGTGCCAGCAGTGCCCGGGAGAGGCAGTTCTTC
d_gene: .
abundance: .
v_gene: TRBV2
j_gene: TRBJ2-1

CDR3aa: CASSPERNQPQHF
CDR3nt: TGTGCCAGCTCTCCGGAGAGAAATCAGCCCCAGCATTTT
d_gene: .
abundance: .
v_gene: TRBV18
j_gene: TRBJ1-5

CDR3aa: CASSLSGNYNEQFF
CDR3nt: TGTGCCAGCAGTTTATCGGGCAACTACAATGAGCAGTTCTTC
d_gene: .
abundance: .
v_gene: TRBV27
j_gene: TRBJ2-1

CDR3aa: CASRRLVGDPYEQYF
CDR3nt: TGCGCCAGCAGGCGATTAGTGGGGGACCCCTACGAGCAGTACTTC
d_gene: .
abundance: .
v_gene: TRBV5-1
j_gene: TRBJ2-7

CDR3aa: CASSPTIETQYF
CDR3nt: TGTGCCAGCTCCCCCACCATAGAGACCCAGTACTTC
d_gene: .
abundance: .
v_gene: TRBV25-1
j_gene: TRBJ2-5

CDR3aa: CASSLVPSRGDTQYF
CDR3nt: TGCGCCAGCAGCTTGGTGCCTAGCCGGGGAGATACGCAGTATTTT
d_gene: .
abundance: .
v_gene: TRBV5-1
j_gene: TRBJ2-3

CDR3aa: CASSLFGTATSTDTQYF
CDR3nt: TGTGCCAGCAGCTTGTTTGGGACAGCGACTAGCACAGATACGCAGTATTTT
d_gene: TRBD1
abundance: .
v_gene: TRBV5-6
j_gene: TRBJ2-3

CDR3aa: CASSSTRGVTEAFF
CDR3nt: TGTGCCAGTAGCTCGACTCGGGGGGTCACTGAAGCTTTCTTT
d_gene: .
abundance: .
v_gene: TRBV19
j_gene: TRBJ1-1

CDR3aa: CASSLYATKPHNEQFF
CDR3nt: TGTGCCAGCAGCTTGTACGCTACAAAGCCTCACAATGAGCAGTTCTTC
d_gene: .
abundance: .
v_gene: TRBV7-9
j_gene: TRBJ2-1

CDR3aa: CASSPLVQYEQYF
CDR3nt: TGTGCCAGCAGTCCGCTAGTACAGTACGAGCAGTACTTC
d_gene: .
abundance: .
v_gene: TRBV6-6
j_gene: TRBJ2-7